This TCR beta chain was sequenced in a study of blood T cell repertoires in COVID-19. Study in general: T cells, B-cell-depleted T cells, or PBMCs supplied cDNA or gDNA.

The table came from immunoSEQ multiplex PCR; TCRdb's copy has only in-frame clones and leaves some out. The table shows about 300,000 clones, with approximately 89% occurring only once. The CDR3 contains 13 residues. Trimming took off 1 base at V and 5 bases at J, with 8 bases between the two ends. Germline V lookup: CDR1 LNHDA, CDR2 SQIVND (reference sequence). This clone came up once. The rearrangement uses TRBV19 and TRBJ1-2; D uncertain. This clonotype was obtained from a woman younger than 45 with COVID-19, enrolled during active disease. Sequenced input: peripheral blood. CDR3 DNA: TGTGCCAGTAGTATAGGAGGGAAATATGGCTACACCTTC. As protein: CASSIGGKYGYTF.